This T cell receptor beta chain was identified in a study of regulatory T cells in long-lasting Graves disease. Regarding the study as a whole: There were preferences for TRBV28, TRBJ1-2 and TRBJ2-5 in persistent disease.

According to the study, TCR beta libraries were built with iRepertoire HTBI primers and CDR3-region Arm-PCR. From the multiplex PCR reads, TCRdb called clonotypes with MiXCR, one entry per CDR3 protein. The table has 560,000 or so distinct CDR3 sequences, 15% to 20% seen once. This clonotype occurred many times. Antigen: not known. Time point in this sample: newly diagnosed GD, antithyroid drugs for less than 3 months. PBMCs provided the RNA from which the TCR library was made. American Thyroid Association guidelines were used to diagnose Graves' disease. After removal of 3 bases from V and 4 bases from J, the junction contained 0 bases not matched to a gene. Germline CDR1 MDHEN, CDR2 SYDVKM. This CDR3 has 13 residues. These data also featured in a second study, about T cells in Graves' hyperthyroidism and ophthalmopathy. In that study: The study used the HTBI primer set for a first-round RT-PCR of the TCR CDR3. The model forecast ophthalmopathy, anticipating it by a median roughly 6 months before onset.

The source material was peripheral blood mononuclear cells (PBMCs), sampled at new diagnosis, from a patient treated with antithyroid drugs. The V call is TRBV28, the J call TRBJ2-1; 7 bases are a match to TRBD2. This receptor was taken from a man between 18 and 35 years old with Graves disease. DNA of the CDR3: TGTGCCAGCAGTTTGCGGGGGTACAATGAGCAGTTCTTC. Translated: CASSLRGYNEQFF.